The present entry profiles one TCR beta chain with its context. Its antigen remains unidentified. This sample is part of a study of T cell responses to AZD1222 COVID-19 vaccine. Study findings and constraints: In all cases, repertoires were sampled only after the peak T cell response.

Looked up from germline, CDR1 is SEHNR and CDR2 is FQNEAQ (reference sequence). V dropped 7 bases and J dropped 0 bases, with 9 bases sitting between them. CDR3 length: 13 amino acids. Using immunoSEQ multiplex PCR, the repertoire was profiled, and TCRdb retains in-frame clones only, with some absent. The table lists 120,000 to 150,000 clones, roughly 91% of them singletons. The clonotype comes from an adult in good health. Material: peripheral blood, obtained on day 0 of AZD1222 vaccination. The chain is built from TRBV7-9 and TRBJ1-1; no reliable D call. The CDR3 here is CASTGTMNTEAFF. CDR3 DNA sequence: TGTGCCAGCACCGGAACGATGAACACTGAAGCTTTCTTT. Together with reference TRBV7-9 and TRBJ1-1, the CDR3 gives the full variable domain: DTGVSQNPRHKITKRGQNVTFRCDPISEHNRLYWYRQTLGQGPEFLTYFQNEAQLEKSRLLSDRFSAERPKGSFSTLEIQRTEQGDSAMYLCASTGTMNTEAFFGQGTRLTVV.